This T cell receptor (beta chain) was sequenced in a study of PD-1 blockade in classical Hodgkin lymphoma. The study, taken as a whole, reports: Unlike CD8+ TCR diversity, which did not rise significantly by C4D1, CD4+ TCR diversity did. Patients newly diagnosed and complete responders had comparable baseline diversity.

Sequenced by immunoSEQ multiplex PCR; TCRdb stores in-frame clones only, minus some. The sample yields around 31,000 clones, 81% seen once. The CDR3 sequence is 14 residues long. V lost 1 base to trimming and J lost 4 bases; unmatched junction nucleotides: 5. The germline CDR1 and CDR2 sequences are SGHRS and YFSETQ. This clone was detected only a few times. Its antigen is not identified. As for time point: cycle 4 day 1 (C4D1), after more than 5 weeks of nivolumab. Each patient experienced a relapse that followed autologous stem cell transplantation, and brentuximab vedotin exposure varied. The sequence was collected from a human donor with classical Hodgkin lymphoma. Sequenced here: peripheral blood mononuclear cells (PBMCs), sampled before the fourth cycle of nivolumab. This chain links TRBV5-1 with TRBJ2-7, with 7 bases fitting TRBD1. Here the CDR3 reads CASSLTGEGYEQYF. CDR3 DNA: TGCGCCAGCAGCTTGACAGGGGAAGGTTACGAGCAGTACTTC.